This TCR beta chain comes out of a study of control samples from healthy donors and cancer patients (dated by TCRdb to about 2020). Points on this clone: Its recognized antigen is unknown. Base qualities were left out, and no much larger clone turns up one base away.

CDR1 SGHRS and CDR2 YFSETQ are derived from the germline V gene. V and J are trimmed by 3 bases and 5 bases, and the gene matches miss 5 bases of the junction. From cysteine to phenylalanine, the CDR3 is 15 amino acids long. Only the CDR3 part of the read is kept: 45 bases, read in frame from the first base. Receptor libraries were prepared by the immunoSEQ multiplex PCR assay. In its TCRdb copy, this immuneACCESS table keeps in-frame sequences only and misses some clones. Where compared with another copy, unresolved V genes explain less than half of these, and the others have no known cause. For this sample there are about 160,000 clones; roughly 90% appear just once. The ten largest clones represent around 12% of the sample.

The sequence links TRBV5-1 to TRBJ2-1; 10 nucleotides in the junction match TRBD2. Sequencing was done on a sample of blood. This TCR was recovered from a young man in good health. The CDR3 reads as follows: CASSSLAGVDNEQFF. The bases read TGCGCCAGCAGCTCGCTAGCGGGGGTAGACAATGAGCAGTTCTTC.